This T cell receptor (beta chain) was profiled in a study of blood T cell repertoires in COVID-19 (dated by TCRdb to between 2020 and 2021). About the full investigation: Collaborator samples came from the United States, Italy and Spain and covered acute and convalescent phases of COVID-19. The material from the prospective study consisted of cDNA or gDNA derived from T cells, B-cell-depleted T cells, or PBMCs. Deeply sampled blood TCRbeta repertoires from subjects exposed to, actively infected with, or recovered from COVID-19 were included in the dataset. The repertoires were made available in a free public database intended to serve as a resource for research on the immune response to SARS-CoV-2. Samples were obtained from the ongoing ImmuneRACE study (first 160 participants) and from roughly 1,300 subjects provided by 6 global collaborators. Sample metadata almost always included a de-identified subject ID, COVID-19 status, age in years and sex. HLA class I and class II types, where available, came from metadata supplied by the sample provider rather than from assay-based typing. Overall study outcomes, separate from this receptor: The amount of clinical and demographic metadata varied by source and participant and was provided uncurated.

The CDR1 and CDR2 encoded by the germline V gene are SGHTA and FQGNSA. Including cysteine and phenylalanine, the CDR3 has 14 amino acids. The retained sequence is limited to the CDR3, 42 bases, with the frame set at the first base. V and J are trimmed by 7 bases and 0 bases, and the gene matches miss 4 bases of the junction. TCRbeta CDR3 regions were amplified from genomic DNA by means of the immunoSEQ Assay, a bias-controlled multiplex PCR. Turning to the authors' computational methods: Within the assay, amplification of reference gene primers was used to estimate how many nucleated cells each sample contained. Sequence reads were collapsed and filtered to measure the absolute abundance of every unique TCRbeta CDR3 rearrangement. For each sample, productive Simpson clonality was calculated by taking the square root of Simpson's diversity index across productive rearrangements. TCRdb took over this immuneACCESS table, retaining in-frame rearrangements with V and J assigned. Such tables are incomplete; in checked studies, under half of the missing clones stem from an unresolved V gene, and the remainder is unexplained. Clone size and V and J calls were adopted from that table, with D and trimming inferred from the DNA. The sample table holds under 300,000 clones, of which roughly nine tenths were seen once. The ten largest account for around 3.6% of the sample.

Note on this clone: The target of this receptor is not known. Base qualities were left out, and no much larger clone turns up one base away.

Whole blood was collected in K2EDTA tubes by collaborating institutions according to the institutions' own protocols. For TCRbeta analysis, collaborators shipped samples in one of three forms: frozen whole blood, isolated PBMCs, or DNA extracted from either of those sample types. The source material was peripheral blood. The chain uses TRBV7-2 and TRBJ2-3, and 7 bases in between align with TRBD2. The TCR comes from a man aged 18 to 35 with active or convalescent COVID-19. The DNA sequence follows: TGTGCCAGCACCCTGGGGGGGAGCACAGATACGCAGTATTTT. Translated, it reads CASTLGGSTDTQYF.